This T cell receptor beta chain was observed in a study of T-cell memory formation after mild COVID-19. Broader study findings: Later expanders leaned toward CD4+, whereas clones contracting from day 15 to 85 were balanced CD4/CD8. Within pre-infection memory, some responding clones were found, suggesting cross-reactive memory joined. Second-wave clones peaking on day 37 lacked confirmed SARS-CoV-2 specificity.

The CDR3 is made up of 12 amino acids. Germline CDR1 and CDR2: DFQATT and SNEGSKA (reference sequence). V lost 3 bases to trimming and J lost 7 bases, with 12 bases between them. The 5'RACE method, run with constant-segment primers, produced TCR alpha and TCR beta cDNA libraries (carrying sample barcodes and UMIs). TCRdb fed the 5' RACE reads into MiXCR, producing one record per CDR3 protein. The data contain 6,000 to 9,500 distinct CDR3 sequences, around 32% of them seen just once; the ten biggest clones take up approximately 50%. Turning to this clonotype: The antigen is unknown.

The rearrangement uses TRBV20-1 and TRBJ1-1; a weak D match, TRBD1 (5 bases). Sample: PBMCs or a T cell subset sorted from them (not recorded which). This sequence originates from an adult woman who had mild COVID-19 (a few samples of this study predate the infection). Cell type and time point are not known. CDR3 in amino acids: CSASGLGGEAFF. In DNA, the CDR3 is TGCAGTGCTAGCGGGCTTGGGGGTGAAGCTTTCTTT.